The sequence of this TCR beta chain was determined in a study of radiation and T cells in renal cell carcinoma. As for time point: baseline pretreatment blood. Treatment indicated: 15 Gy SBRT to primary tumor, nephrectomy 4 weeks later. Clear cell pathology was present in this patient's renal cell carcinoma. Using immunoSEQ multiplex PCR, the repertoire was profiled, and TCRdb retains in-frame clones only, with some absent. This sample carries 140,000 to 150,000 clones, about 85% of them seen once, and the ten largest clones take 3.5% to 5%. As concerns this clone: What it binds is not known.

Study-level results: From baseline, blood top tumor clonotypes peaked at 2 weeks post-radiation. No pretreatment tumor biopsies were available for baseline clonotypes.

This CDR3 contains 17 residues. CDR1 and CDR2 (germline): SGHTA, FQGNSA. Trimming took 5 bases from V and 1 from J, leaving 18 bases between them. This receptor was taken from a woman between 70 and 85 years old with renal cell carcinoma. Sequencing was performed on blood, taken from a patient whose treatment included radiotherapy and nephrectomy. This rearrangement joins TRBV7-2 to TRBJ2-1; D may be TRBD1 (5 bases). CDR3 nucleotide sequence: TGTGCCAGCAGCCTCGCCTTGGGGCGGTTATCCTACAATGAGCAGTTCTTC. As protein: CASSLALGRLSYNEQFF.